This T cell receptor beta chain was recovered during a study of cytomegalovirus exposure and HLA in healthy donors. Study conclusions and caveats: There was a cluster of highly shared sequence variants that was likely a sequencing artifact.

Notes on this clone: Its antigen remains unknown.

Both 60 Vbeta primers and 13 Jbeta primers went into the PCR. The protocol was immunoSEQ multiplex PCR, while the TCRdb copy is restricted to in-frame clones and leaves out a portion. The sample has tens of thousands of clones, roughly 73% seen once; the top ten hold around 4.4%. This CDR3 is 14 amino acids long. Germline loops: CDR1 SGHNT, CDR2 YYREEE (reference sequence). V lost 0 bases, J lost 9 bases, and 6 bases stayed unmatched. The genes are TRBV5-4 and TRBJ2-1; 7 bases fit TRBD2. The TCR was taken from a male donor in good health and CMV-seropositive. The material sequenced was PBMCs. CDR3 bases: TGTGCCAGCAGCTTGGTGGGAGGGCCGGGTGAGCAGTTCTTC. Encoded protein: CASSLVGGPGEQFF.